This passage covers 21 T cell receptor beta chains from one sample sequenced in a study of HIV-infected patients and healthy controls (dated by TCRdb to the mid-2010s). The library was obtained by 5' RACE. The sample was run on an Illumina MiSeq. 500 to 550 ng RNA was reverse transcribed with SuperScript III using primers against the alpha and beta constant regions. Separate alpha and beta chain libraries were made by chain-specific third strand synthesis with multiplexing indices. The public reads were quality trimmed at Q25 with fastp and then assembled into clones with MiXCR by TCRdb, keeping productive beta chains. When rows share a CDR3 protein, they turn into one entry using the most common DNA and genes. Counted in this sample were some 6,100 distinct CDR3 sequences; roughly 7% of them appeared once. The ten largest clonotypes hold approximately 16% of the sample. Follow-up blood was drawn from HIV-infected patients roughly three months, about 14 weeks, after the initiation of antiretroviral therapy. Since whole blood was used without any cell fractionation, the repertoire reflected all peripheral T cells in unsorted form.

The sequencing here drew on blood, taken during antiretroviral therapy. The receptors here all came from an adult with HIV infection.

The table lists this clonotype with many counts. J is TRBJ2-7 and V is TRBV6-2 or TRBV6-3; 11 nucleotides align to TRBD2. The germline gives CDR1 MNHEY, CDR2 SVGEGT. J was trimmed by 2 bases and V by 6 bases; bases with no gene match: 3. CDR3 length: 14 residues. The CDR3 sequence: CASRGTSGTYEQYF. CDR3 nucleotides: TGTGCCAGCAGAGGGACTAGCGGTACCTACGAGCAGTACTTC.

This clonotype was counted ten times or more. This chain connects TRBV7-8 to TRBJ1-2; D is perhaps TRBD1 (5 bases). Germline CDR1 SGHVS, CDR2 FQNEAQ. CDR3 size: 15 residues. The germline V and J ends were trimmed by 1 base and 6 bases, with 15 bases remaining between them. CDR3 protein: CASSLGGSGLDGYTF. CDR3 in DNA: TGTGCCAGCAGCTTAGGGGGGTCAGGGCTGGATGGCTACACCTTC.

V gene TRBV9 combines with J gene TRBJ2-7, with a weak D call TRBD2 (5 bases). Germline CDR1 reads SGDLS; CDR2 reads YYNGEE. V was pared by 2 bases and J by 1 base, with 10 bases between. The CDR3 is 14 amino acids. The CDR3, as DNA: TGTGCCAGCAGCGTTGGGAGCGGTTCCTACGAGCAGTACTTC. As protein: CASSVGSGSYEQYF. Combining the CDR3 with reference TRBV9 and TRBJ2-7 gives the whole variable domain DSGVTQTPKHLITATGQRVTLRCSPRSGDLSVYWYQQSLDQGLQFLIQYYNGEERAKGNILERFSAQQFPDLHSELNLSSLELGDSALYFCASSVGSGSYEQYFGPGTRLTVT.

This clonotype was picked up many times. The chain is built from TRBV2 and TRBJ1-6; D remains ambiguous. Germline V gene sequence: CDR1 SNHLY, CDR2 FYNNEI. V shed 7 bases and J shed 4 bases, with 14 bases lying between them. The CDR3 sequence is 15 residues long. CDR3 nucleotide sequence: TGTGCCAGCACGGCCGGACTGAGGTATAATTCACCCCTCCACTTT. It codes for CASTAGLRYNSPLHF.

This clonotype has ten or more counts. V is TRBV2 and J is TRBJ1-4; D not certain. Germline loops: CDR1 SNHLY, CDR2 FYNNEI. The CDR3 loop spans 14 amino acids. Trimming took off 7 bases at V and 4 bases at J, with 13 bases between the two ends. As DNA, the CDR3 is TGTGCCAGCAATCCTCTAGGCGATAATGAAAAACTGTTTTTT. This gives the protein CASNPLGDNEKLFF.

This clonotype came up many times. The CDR3 loop reads CASSPTGGQGRQETQYF. In nucleotides, the CDR3 is TGTGCCAGCAGCCCGACCGGGGGGCAGGGAAGGCAAGAGACCCAGTACTTC. The rearrangement uses TRBV5-6 and TRBJ2-5, with TRBD2 as a possible D gene (7 bases). CDR3 length: 17 residues. Trimming removed 4 bases from V and 2 bases from J, with 21 bases in between. Germline values: CDR1 SGHDT, CDR2 YYEEEE.

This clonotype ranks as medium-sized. The CDR3 sequence: CASSQSGVGELFF. In nucleotides, the CDR3 is TGTGCCAGCAGCCAATCGGGGGTCGGGGAGCTGTTTTTT. This chain links TRBV16 with TRBJ2-2, with D perhaps being TRBD1 or TRBD2 (5 bases each). Trimming took off 0 bases at V and 7 bases at J, with 6 bases between the two ends. The CDR3 has 13 residues. CDR1 KGHSY and CDR2 FQNENV come from the germline V gene.

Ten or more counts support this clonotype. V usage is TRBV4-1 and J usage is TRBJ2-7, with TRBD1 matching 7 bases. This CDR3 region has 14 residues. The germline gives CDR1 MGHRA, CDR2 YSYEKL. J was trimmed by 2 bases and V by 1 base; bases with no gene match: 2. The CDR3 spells CASSQGTGPYEQYF. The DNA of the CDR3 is TGCGCCAGCAGCCAAGGGACAGGCCCCTACGAGCAGTACTTC.

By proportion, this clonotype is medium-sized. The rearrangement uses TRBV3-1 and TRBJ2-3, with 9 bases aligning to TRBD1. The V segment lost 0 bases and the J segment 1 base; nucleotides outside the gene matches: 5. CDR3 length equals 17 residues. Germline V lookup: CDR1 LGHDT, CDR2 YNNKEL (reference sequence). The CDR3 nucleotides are TGTGCCAGCAGCCAAGAACATTGGACAGGGGGCACAGATACGCAGTATTTT. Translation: CASSQEHWTGGTDTQYF.

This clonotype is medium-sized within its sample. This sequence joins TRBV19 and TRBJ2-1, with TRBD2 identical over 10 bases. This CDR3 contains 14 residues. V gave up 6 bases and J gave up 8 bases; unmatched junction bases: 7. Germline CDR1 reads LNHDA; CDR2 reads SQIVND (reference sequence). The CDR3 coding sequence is TGTGCCAGTAGAAGGGGACTAGCGATGGATGAGCAGTTCTTC. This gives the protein CASRRGLAMDEQFF.

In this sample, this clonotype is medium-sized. CDR3 DNA: TGCGCCAGCAGCTTAATTGATAGGGCACCAGATACGCAGTATTTT. Residues: CASSLIDRAPDTQYF. V gene TRBV5-1 combines with J gene TRBJ2-3; D gene ambiguous. Trimming removed 2 bases at V and 4 bases at J, with 14 bases between. In germline, CDR1 is SGHRS, CDR2 YFSETQ. The CDR3 consists of 15 residues.

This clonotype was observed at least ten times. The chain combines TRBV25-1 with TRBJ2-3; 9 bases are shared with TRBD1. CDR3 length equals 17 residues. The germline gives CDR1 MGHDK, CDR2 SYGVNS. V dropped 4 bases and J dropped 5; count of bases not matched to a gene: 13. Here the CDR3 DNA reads TGTGCCAGCAGTGGCACGGACCCGGGACAGGGCGGAGATACGCAGTATTTT. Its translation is CASSGTDPGQGGDTQYF.

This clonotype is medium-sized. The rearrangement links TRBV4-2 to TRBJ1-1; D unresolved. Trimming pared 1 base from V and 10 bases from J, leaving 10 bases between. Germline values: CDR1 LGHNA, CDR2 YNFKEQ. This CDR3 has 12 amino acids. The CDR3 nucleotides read TGTGCCAGCAGCCAAGGTATCTGGGGAGCTTTCTTT. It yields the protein CASSQGIWGAFF.

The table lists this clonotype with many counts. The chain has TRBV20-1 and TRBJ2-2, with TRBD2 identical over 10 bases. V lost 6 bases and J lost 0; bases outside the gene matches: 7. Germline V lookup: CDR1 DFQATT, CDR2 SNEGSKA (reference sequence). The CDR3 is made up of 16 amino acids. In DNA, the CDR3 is TGCAGTGCGCGAAGCGGGAGGGCCGCGAACACCGGGGAGCTGTTTTTT. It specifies CSARSGRAANTGELFF.

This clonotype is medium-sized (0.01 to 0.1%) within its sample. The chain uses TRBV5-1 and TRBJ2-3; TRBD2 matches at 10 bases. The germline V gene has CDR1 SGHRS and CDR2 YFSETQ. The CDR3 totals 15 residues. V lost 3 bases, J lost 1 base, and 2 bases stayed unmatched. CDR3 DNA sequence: TGCGCCAGCAGCTGGACTAGCGGAGGCACAGATACGCAGTATTTT. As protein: CASSWTSGGTDTQYF.

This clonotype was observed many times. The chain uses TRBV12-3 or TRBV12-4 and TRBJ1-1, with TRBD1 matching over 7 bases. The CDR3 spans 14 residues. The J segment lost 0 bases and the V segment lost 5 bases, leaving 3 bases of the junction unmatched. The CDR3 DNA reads TGTGCCAGCAGTCTGACAGGGATGAACACTGAAGCTTTCTTT. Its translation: CASSLTGMNTEAFF.

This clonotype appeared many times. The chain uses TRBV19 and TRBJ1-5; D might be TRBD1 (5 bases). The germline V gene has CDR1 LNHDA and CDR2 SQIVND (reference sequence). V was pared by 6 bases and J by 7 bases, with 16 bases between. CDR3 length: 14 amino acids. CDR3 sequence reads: CASRGSGRTQPQHF. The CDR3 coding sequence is TGTGCCAGTAGGGGATCAGGGAGAACACAGCCCCAGCATTTT.

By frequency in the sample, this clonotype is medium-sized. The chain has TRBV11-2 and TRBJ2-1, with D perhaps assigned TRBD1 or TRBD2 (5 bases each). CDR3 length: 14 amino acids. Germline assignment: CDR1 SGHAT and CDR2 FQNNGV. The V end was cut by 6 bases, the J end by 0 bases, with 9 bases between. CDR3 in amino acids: CASSPRGSYNEQFF. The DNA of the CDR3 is TGTGCCAGCAGTCCGAGGGGCTCCTACAATGAGCAGTTCTTC. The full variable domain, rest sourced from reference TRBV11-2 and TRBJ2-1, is EAGVAQSPRYKIIEKRQSVAFWCNPISGHATLYWYQQILGQGPKLLIQFQNNGVVDDSQLPKDRFSAERLKGVDSTLKIQPAKLEDSAVYLCASSPRGSYNEQFFGPGTRLTVL.

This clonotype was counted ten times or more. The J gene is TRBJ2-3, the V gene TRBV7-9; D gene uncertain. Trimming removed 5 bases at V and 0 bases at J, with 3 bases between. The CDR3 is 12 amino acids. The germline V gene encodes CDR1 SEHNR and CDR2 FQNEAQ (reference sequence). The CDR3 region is CASSISTDTQYF. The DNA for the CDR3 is TGTGCCAGCAGCATTAGCACAGATACGCAGTATTTT.

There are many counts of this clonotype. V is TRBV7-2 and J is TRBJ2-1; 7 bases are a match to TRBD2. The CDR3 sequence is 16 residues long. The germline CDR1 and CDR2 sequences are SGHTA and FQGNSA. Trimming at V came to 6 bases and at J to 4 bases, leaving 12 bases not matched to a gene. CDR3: CASSLIGGSSYNEQFF. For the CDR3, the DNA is TGTGCCAGCAGTTTGATCGGGGGGTCGAGTTACAATGAGCAGTTCTTC.

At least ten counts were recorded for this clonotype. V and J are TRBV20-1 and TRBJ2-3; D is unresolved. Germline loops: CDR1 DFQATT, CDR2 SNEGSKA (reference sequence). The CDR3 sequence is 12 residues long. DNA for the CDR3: TGCAGCGCTTCGGCTAGCACAGATACGCAGTATTTT. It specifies CSASASTDTQYF.